This is a list of T cell receptor beta chains from one sample in a study of blood T cell repertoires in COVID-19. Profiling relied on immunoSEQ multiplex PCR, and the TCRdb table lists in-frame clones only, not all of them. This sample yields 250,000 to 350,000 clones, of which approximately 90% are seen a single time; approximately 2% belongs to the top ten. The sample comprised peripheral blood. The receptors come from a woman in her twenties or thirties with COVID-19, enrolled during active disease. CDR3s include the opening cysteine and the closing phenylalanine or tryptophan. The D gene is left open where the match is weak. Size is omitted from some rows. Given values are once, few, many or a class for expanded clones.

d_gene	abundance	v_gene	j_gene	CDR3nt	CDR3aa
-	once	TRBV5-1	TRBJ2-2	TGCGCCAGCAGCTCCCGAAGCGGGCACACCGGGGAGCTGTTTTTT	CASSSRSGHTGELFF
-	-	TRBV3-1/TRBV3-2	TRBJ1-5	TGTGCCAGCAGCCAAGATTCAAATCAGCCCCAGCATTTT	CASSQDSNQPQHF
-	-	TRBV5-4	TRBJ2-3	TGTGCCAGCTCCCAGGGATGGGGCACAGATACGCAGTATTTT	CASSQGWGTDTQYF
-	-	TRBV7-9	TRBJ1-4	TGTGCCAGCAGCTGGCTGGGGGGGAATGAAAAACTGTTTTTT	CASSWLGGNEKLFF
-	-	TRBV28	TRBJ1-4	TGTGCCAGCAGACCCGGGGGTAATGAAAAACTGTTTTTT	CASRPGGNEKLFF
TRBD1	few	TRBV5-1	TRBJ2-1	TGCGCCAGCAGCACTAGACAGGGGGCGGGTAATGAGCAGTTCTTC	CASSTRQGAGNEQFF
-	-	TRBV24-1	TRBJ2-1	TGTGCCACCAGTCGTCGGAACTACCCAGGGTCGATGCATGAGCAGTTCTTC	CATSRRNYPGSMHEQFF
TRBD1	-	TRBV12-3/TRBV12-4	TRBJ1-2	TGTGCCAGCAGTCCGACAGGGGGCTATGGCTACACCTTC	CASSPTGGYGYTF
TRBD1	-	TRBV20-1	TRBJ1-4	TGCAGTGTACAGGGGCCTGAAAAACTGTTTTTT	CSVQGPEKLFF
TRBD2	-	TRBV5-1	TRBJ2-5	TGCGCCAGCAGCTCCTCAGGACTAGCGGGAGGGAGGGAGACCCAGTACTTC	CASSSSGLAGGRETQYF
-	-	TRBV19	TRBJ1-3	TGTGCCAGTAGTATTCTCGGGGGTAACCTGGCTGGAAACACCATATATTTT	CASSILGGNLAGNTIYF
TRBD1	-	TRBV4-1	TRBJ2-2	TGCGCCAGCAGCCGCTCGGTCACAGGGGCCCTCACCGGGGAGCTGTTTTTT	CASSRSVTGALTGELFF
-	once	TRBV18	TRBJ2-3	TGTGCCAGCTCACCGGAGCATACAGATACGCAGTATTTT	CASSPEHTDTQYF
-	-	TRBV5-6	TRBJ1-2	TGTGCCAGCAGCTTCGGAGAAGGGGATGGCTACACCTTC	CASSFGEGDGYTF
TRBD1	-	TRBV2	TRBJ1-6	TGTGCCAGCAGTGACGGGACAGGGGCTTCACCCCTCCACTTT	CASSDGTGASPLHF
-	once	TRBV27	TRBJ1-6	TGTGCCAGCAGTGCACTACGGGATTCACCCCTCCACTTT	CASSALRDSPLHF
TRBD1	-	TRBV3-1/TRBV3-2	TRBJ1-2	TGTGCCAGCAGCCCGGGACAGTGGTTGGGCTACACCTTC	CASSPGQWLGYTF
-	-	TRBV30	TRBJ2-7	TGTGCCTGGAGTCGGGACTTCTCCTACGAGCAGTACTTC	CAWSRDFSYEQYF
TRBD1	-	TRBV25-1	TRBJ2-3	TGTGCCAGCAGTGATTGGGACAGGGGAGATACGCAGTATTTT	CASSDWDRGDTQYF
-	-	TRBV30	TRBJ2-3	TGTGCCTGGCAACGAGTCACAGATACGCAGTATTTT	CAWQRVTDTQYF
-	-	TRBV1	TRBJ2-3	TGCACCATCCGTAGCGGGACTAGCACAGATACGCAGTATTTT	CTIRSGTSTDTQYF
-	-	TRBV5-1	TRBJ2-2	TGCGCCAGCAGCTTGGATAGCCCCAACACCGGGGAGCTGTTTTTT	CASSLDSPNTGELFF
TRBD1	-	TRBV29-1	TRBJ2-2	TGCAGCGTTATTGGGGGGACAGGGAGTAACACCGGGGAGCTGTTTTTT	CSVIGGTGSNTGELFF
-	-	TRBV6-5	TRBJ1-5	TGTGCCAGCGGGATCCGGGGTAGCAATCAGCCCCAGCATTTT	CASGIRGSNQPQHF
TRBD1	-	TRBV3-1/TRBV3-2	TRBJ1-3	TGTGCCAGCAGCCCGGGACAGGTTGCTGGAAACACCATATATTTT	CASSPGQVAGNTIYF
TRBD1	few	TRBV18	TRBJ1-4	TGTGCCAGCGCGAACAGGGGGGTGGAAAAACTGTTTTTT	CASANRGVEKLFF
-	-	TRBV7-8	TRBJ1-1	TGTGCCAGCAGCTTAGCGCAGGGGTTCACTGAAGCTTTCTTT	CASSLAQGFTEAFF
-	-	TRBV9	TRBJ1-1	TGTGCCAGCAGCGTAGGGGCACACATGAACACTGAAGCTTTCTTT	CASSVGAHMNTEAFF
-	-	TRBV3-1/TRBV3-2	TRBJ1-6	TGTGCCAGCAGCCACCTACAGGGCTCTCGTTCACCCCTCCACTTT	CASSHLQGSRSPLHF